Each of the 29 T cell receptor beta chains below was sequenced from the same sample in a study of blood T cell repertoires in COVID-19. The table came from immunoSEQ multiplex PCR; TCRdb's copy has only in-frame clones and leaves some out. The repertoire holds 250,000 to 350,000 clones, roughly 86% seen once, with under 2% in the top ten. Material for sequencing was peripheral blood. All receptors derive from a woman between 50 and 59 years old with acute or convalescent COVID-19.

The chain uses TRBV5-1 and TRBJ1-5, with 7 bases fitting TRBD1. Germline V gene sequence: CDR1 SGHRS, CDR2 YFSETQ. The ends lost 2 bases at V and 0 bases at J; junction bases unmatched: 2. CDR3 length: 15 residues. CDR3 region: CASSLQGNSNQPQHF. In DNA form, the CDR3 reads TGCGCCAGCAGCTTACAGGGGAATAGCAATCAGCCCCAGCATTTT.

V gene TRBV18 combines with J gene TRBJ2-5, with a weak D call TRBD2 (5 bases). Germline V gene data show CDR1 as KGHSH and CDR2 as LQKENI. Trimming shortened V by 1 base and J by 2 bases, and 8 bases separated the two germline ends. CDR3 length: 14 amino acids. CDR3 loop: CASSPLGRQETQYF. In nucleotides, the CDR3 is TGTGCCAGCTCACCACTAGGGAGACAAGAGACCCAGTACTTC.

The rearrangement joins TRBV5-4 to TRBJ2-5; 8 bases agree with TRBD2. Germline trimming cut 4 bases from V and 0 bases from J; bases unmatched to any gene: 5. Germline V lookup: CDR1 SGHNT, CDR2 YYREEE (reference sequence). The CDR3 extends over 15 amino acids. CDR3 loop: CASSQELADQETQYF. As DNA, the CDR3 is TGTGCCAGCAGCCAGGAACTAGCGGACCAAGAGACCCAGTACTTC. The full variable domain, completed using reference TRBV5-4 and TRBJ2-5, is ETGVTQSPTHLIKTRGQQVTLRCSSQSGHNTVSWYQQALGQGPQFIFQYYREEENGRGNFPPRFSGLQFPNYSSELNVNALELDDSALYLCASSQELADQETQYFGPGTRLLVL.

The chain couples TRBV7-6 to TRBJ1-2; 7 bases agree with TRBD1. V was clipped by 1 base and J by 0 bases; unmatched bases: 2. Germline lookup yields CDR1 SGHVS and CDR2 FNYEAQ. This CDR3 region has 15 residues. The DNA of the CDR3 is TGTGCCAGCAGCTTAGAGGGACAGTCTAACTATGGCTACACCTTC. Translated, it gives CASSLEGQSNYGYTF.

The J gene is TRBJ1-2, the V gene TRBV7-8; D possibly corresponds to TRBD1 (5 bases). Trimming cost V 2 bases and J 5 bases, with 15 bases left between them. The CDR3 consists of 15 residues. Germline CDR1 SGHVS, CDR2 FQNEAQ. CDR3 in amino acids: CASSLFGGGNYGYTF. Written as DNA, the CDR3 is TGTGCCAGCAGCTTATTCGGCGGGGGGAATTATGGCTACACCTTC.

The chain uses TRBV10-2 and TRBJ1-5, with 9 bases aligning to TRBD1. V lost 3 bases, J lost 2 bases, and 5 bases stayed unmatched. The CDR3 length is 16 residues. Germline CDR1 and CDR2: WSHSY and SAAADI. The CDR3 is CASSEPQGAGNQPQHF. Written as DNA, the CDR3 is TGCGCCAGCAGTGAACCACAGGGGGCGGGCAATCAGCCCCAGCATTTT.

The CDR3 bases are TGTGCCAGCAGCTTAACACAGGGGGCTTACGAGCAGTACTTC. Its protein product is CASSLTQGAYEQYF. The chain uses TRBV11-3 and TRBJ2-7; 9 bases match TRBD1. J was trimmed by 4 bases and V by 2 bases; bases with no gene match: 3. Germline lookup yields CDR1 SGHNT and CDR2 YENEEA. CDR3 length: 14 amino acids.

The chain employs TRBV10-3 and TRBJ1-1; D is possibly TRBD1 (6 bases). CDR3 length: 13 amino acids. Trimming left V 4 bases short and J 11 bases short, with 17 bases between. Germline V gene data show CDR1 as ENHRY and CDR2 as SYGVKD. The CDR3 spells CAISGNRAIRAFF. The CDR3 DNA reads TGTGCCATCAGTGGGAACAGGGCAATTAGGGCTTTCTTT.

Concerning this clone itself: Other DNA sequences in this sample translate to the same CDR3. The chain employs TRBV11-3 and TRBJ2-1; 9 bases fit TRBD2. Germline V gene data show CDR1 as SGHNT and CDR2 as YENEEA. Trimming removed 1 base from V and 6 bases from J; junction bases left unmatched: 1. The CDR3 has 14 residues. CDR3 sequence: CASSLGLAVNEQFF. In nucleotides, the CDR3 is TGTGCCAGCAGCTTAGGACTAGCGGTCAATGAGCAGTTCTTC. The variable domain in full, with the rest retrieved from reference TRBV11-3 and TRBJ2-1, is EAGVVQSPRYKIIEKKQPVAFWCNPISGHNTLYWYLQNLGQGPELLIRYENEEAVDDSQLPKDRFSAERLKGVDSTLKIQPAELGDSAVYLCASSLGLAVNEQFFGPGTRLTVL.

The J gene is TRBJ1-4, the V gene TRBV27; no firm D call. The CDR3 sequence is 11 residues long. Germline-derived CDR1 and CDR2 are MNHEY and SMNVEV (reference sequence). Trimming took 4 bases from V and 15 from J, leaving 12 bases between them. The CDR3 DNA is TGTGCCAGCAGTTACGGGAATCTTTTGTTTTTT. Translation gives CASSYGNLLFF. The full variable domain, its missing parts supplied by reference TRBV27 and TRBJ1-4, is EAQVTQNPRYLITVTGKKLTVTCSQNMNHEYMSWYRQDPGLGLRQIYYSMNVEVTDKGDVPEGYKVSRKEKRNFPLILESPSPNQTSLYFCASSYGNLLFFGSGTQLSVL.

The V and J genes are TRBV19 and TRBJ2-7, with D possibly TRBD1 on 6 matching bases. From germline, CDR1 is LNHDA and CDR2 SQIVND (reference sequence). V was shortened by 6 bases and J by 0 bases, with 15 bases between the two germline ends. CDR3 length: 15 amino acids. The CDR3 DNA sequence: TGTGCCAGTAGCCCAGGGGTCACCCACTCCTACGAGCAGTACTTC. It encodes CASSPGVTHSYEQYF.

This clone was seen more than once but under ten times. The V gene is TRBV28, the J gene TRBJ2-1, with TRBD2 as a possible D gene (5 bases). The length of the CDR3 is 17 residues. V shed 3 bases and J shed 0 bases, with 15 bases lying between them. CDR1 is MDHEN and CDR2 is SYDVKM in the germline V gene. The CDR3 sequence: CASSFLWTQSSYNEQFF. CDR3 coding DNA: TGTGCCAGCAGTTTTTTATGGACTCAAAGCTCCTACAATGAGCAGTTCTTC.

The chain links TRBV28 to TRBJ1-4; tentatively, D is TRBD1 (5 bases). The CDR3 contains 15 residues. Between the trimmed V and J ends, which lost 3 bases and 3 bases, there was a span of 11 bases. Germline lookup yields CDR1 MDHEN and CDR2 SYDVKM. CDR3 region: CASSFWGEANEKLFF. CDR3 coding DNA: TGTGCCAGCAGTTTTTGGGGGGAGGCTAATGAAAAACTGTTTTTT.

The genes are TRBV4-2 and TRBJ2-7; 7 bases align to TRBD2. There are 14 residues in the CDR3. V gave up 4 bases and J gave up 3 bases; unmatched junction bases: 6. Germline CDR1 is LGHNA and CDR2 is YNFKEQ. CDR3 loop: CASSPLAESYEQYF. DNA of the CDR3: TGTGCCAGCAGCCCGCTAGCGGAAAGCTACGAGCAGTACTTC.

This clone was seen more than once but under ten times. This chain uses TRBV3-1 (or the pseudogene TRBV3-2) with TRBJ2-2, with 7 bases aligning to TRBD1. Germline CDR1 is LGHDT and CDR2 is YNNKEL (reference sequence). This CDR3 spans 14 amino acids. The V segment lost 4 bases and the J segment 6 bases; nucleotides outside the gene matches: 5. Written as DNA, the CDR3 is TGTGCCAGCAGCCCCCTCCAGGGGGCCGGGGAGCTGTTTTTT. Amino acids: CASSPLQGAGELFF.

The rearrangement uses TRBV19 and TRBJ2-6; 7 positions agree with TRBD1. CDR1 is LNHDA and CDR2 is SQIVND in the germline V gene (reference sequence). The CDR3 contains 19 residues. V lost 1 base to trimming and J lost 0 bases; unmatched junction nucleotides: 9. CDR3 DNA sequence: TGTGCCAGTAGTATAGGGGCGACAGGGATTTACTCTGGGGCCAACGTCCTGACTTTC. It codes for CASSIGATGIYSGANVLTF.

The chain couples TRBV2 to TRBJ1-1; 8 nucleotides match TRBD1. In germline, CDR1 is SNHLY, CDR2 FYNNEI. After removal of 11 bases from V and 4 bases from J, the junction contained 6 bases not matched to a gene. This CDR3 has 12 amino acids. The CDR3 DNA sequence: TGTGCCGGTACAGGGACAGGCACTGAAGCTTTCTTT. Its translation: CAGTGTGTEAFF.

The rearrangement joins TRBV9 to TRBJ2-1; 11 bases are shared with TRBD2. V was pared by 5 bases and J by 6 bases, with 7 bases of the junction left unmatched. The CDR3 is 15 residues long. Germline lookup yields CDR1 SGDLS and CDR2 YYNGEE. The CDR3 DNA reads as TGTGCCAGCAGGGGTACGACTAGCGGGACCAATGAGCAGTTCTTC. It codes for CASRGTTSGTNEQFF.

This sequence joins TRBV4-1 and TRBJ2-7, with TRBD1 identical over 8 bases. Germline V gives CDR1 MGHRA, CDR2 YSYEKL. The V segment lost 1 base and the J segment 3 bases; nucleotides outside the gene matches: 2. This CDR3 comprises 14 residues. CDR3 in DNA: TGCGCCAGCAGCCAAGGGGACAGGCTCTACGAGCAGTACTTC. The encoded protein is CASSQGDRLYEQYF.

The chain uses TRBV29-1 and TRBJ1-2; D is uncertain. The CDR3 has 11 residues. Trimming left V 3 bases short and J 8 bases short, with 10 bases between. Germline V gene sequence: CDR1 SQVTM, CDR2 ANQGSEA. CDR3 sequence reads: CSVDFLEGYTF. The CDR3 nucleotides are TGCAGCGTTGACTTTCTGGAGGGCTACACCTTC. Full variable domain (outside the CDR3, taken from reference TRBV29-1 and TRBJ1-2): SAVISQKPSRDICQRGTSLTIQCQVDSQVTMMFWYRQQPGQSLTLIATANQGSEATYESGFVIDKFPISRPNLTFSTLTVSNMSPEDSSIYLCSVDFLEGYTFGSGTRLTVV.

The V gene is TRBV10-1, the J gene TRBJ2-1; 14 bases match TRBD2. The CDR3 spans 14 residues. The trim removed 11 bases at V and 8 bases at J, leaving 8 bases unmatched. CDR1 and CDR2 from the germline V gene are WNHNN and SYGVQD (reference sequence). CDR3 loop: CAGTGTSGSDEQFF. The CDR3 DNA reads as TGCGCCGGGACCGGGACTAGCGGGAGCGATGAGCAGTTCTTC.

The count of this clone is one. The chain links TRBV5-1 to TRBJ2-1; TRBD1 matches 9 bases. This CDR3 region has 16 residues. Unmatched junction bases numbered 8, after V lost 4 bases and J lost 3 bases. Germline CDR1 and CDR2: SGHRS and YFSETQ. DNA for the CDR3: TGCGCCAGCAGCGCAATCGGGACAGGGAGCTACAATGAGCAGTTCTTC. Translating it yields CASSAIGTGSYNEQFF.

There are a few counts of this clone. The rearrangement links TRBV28 to TRBJ2-7; TRBD1 agrees at 8 bases. Looked up from germline, CDR1 is MDHEN and CDR2 is SYDVKM. CDR3 size: 13 residues. The V segment lost 5 bases and the J segment 6 bases; nucleotides outside the gene matches: 6. The CDR3 nucleotides read TGTGCCAGCAGTCCCGGACAGGGACGCGAGCAGTACTTC. Its translation: CASSPGQGREQYF.

The chain has TRBV2 and TRBJ1-2, with TRBD1 identical over 7 bases. The ends lost 7 bases at V and 3 bases at J; junction bases unmatched: 11. The germline CDR1 and CDR2 sequences are SNHLY and FYNNEI. The CDR3 contains 15 residues. The CDR3 bases are TGTGCCAGCAAGGGGAAGACAGGGTCCCACTATGGCTACACCTTC. It is translated as CASKGKTGSHYGYTF.

This clone was found a few times. The gene calls are TRBV4-1 and TRBJ2-2; TRBD2 matches at 10 bases. Germline CDR1 reads MGHRA; CDR2 reads YSYEKL. Unmatched junction bases numbered 4, after V lost 4 bases and J lost 2 bases. The CDR3 runs 16 residues. Written as DNA, the CDR3 is TGCGCCAGCAGCCGGCGACTAGCGGGCAACACCGGGGAGCTGTTTTTT. Translation: CASSRRLAGNTGELFF.

Concerning this clone: Mismatch with germline at one junction end may stem from a read error. The chain combines TRBV14 with TRBJ2-3, with a possible D match to TRBD2 (6 bases). Germline V lookup: CDR1 SGHDN, CDR2 FVKESK. The CDR3 contains 15 residues. CDR3 loop: CASRQAGGMADTQYF. CDR3 sequence (DNA): TGTGCCAGCAGGCAAGCGGGCGGGATGGCAGATACGCAGTATTTT.

V is TRBV27 and J is TRBJ2-1; TRBD2 matches at 11 bases. Germline assignment: CDR1 MNHEY and CDR2 SMNVEV (reference sequence). V gave up 2 bases and J gave up 0 bases; unmatched junction bases: 9. This CDR3 is 19 amino acids long. This CDR3 is CASSLQRLAGWSSYNEQFF. Written as DNA, the CDR3 is TGTGCCAGCAGTTTACAGAGACTAGCGGGATGGAGCTCCTACAATGAGCAGTTCTTC.

V gene TRBV30 combines with J gene TRBJ2-2; a weak D match, TRBD2 (7 bases). The V end was cut by 1 base, the J end by 6 bases, with 9 bases between. This CDR3 contains 13 residues. Germline CDR1 reads GTSNPN; CDR2 reads SVGIG (reference sequence). CDR3 nucleotide sequence: TGTGCCTGGAGTGGAGGGGGGGCCGGGGAGCTGTTTTTT. Translating gives CAWSGGGAGELFF.

This clone was counted a single time. The chain links TRBV6-1 to TRBJ2-3; no clear D gene. The V end was cut by 3 bases, the J end by 5 bases, with 9 bases between. The CDR3 extends over 13 amino acids. Per the germline V gene, CDR1 is MNHNS and CDR2 is SASEGT. CDR3 residues: CASSDYSEDTQYF. CDR3 coding DNA: TGTGCCAGCAGTGATTACAGTGAAGATACGCAGTATTTT.